This T cell receptor beta chain appears in the sequencing data of a study of multiple sclerosis patients with progressive multifocal leukoencephalopathy. The assay was run at survey level. The method was immunoSEQ multiplex PCR; TCRdb's version includes in-frame clones alone and lacks a portion of them. The data contain fewer than 35,000 clones, almost 95% of them seen just once; the ten biggest clones take up 1.9%. A word on this clone: Antigen unknown.

The CDR3 has 16 residues. Trimming cost V 11 bases and J 2 bases; bases outside gene matches: 11. Germline assignment: CDR1 ENHRY and CDR2 SYGVKD. Specified time point: before natalizumab initiation. Every listed patient previously received interferon beta; all PML patients were women. The T0 samples predate the first natalizumab infusion. Study results and caveats: Less diverse TRB repertoires were suggested in most PML patients.

The sample comprised PBMCs. This chain joins TRBV10-3 and TRBJ2-1, with 11 bases aligning to TRBD2. The clonotype was recovered from a man aged 25-45 years with multiple sclerosis. This CDR3 is CASYPTSGSPYNEQFF. The CDR3 DNA follows: TGTGCCTCGTACCCAACTAGCGGGAGTCCCTACAATGAGCAGTTCTTC.